This entry concerns a single T cell receptor beta chain. The target antigen is unknown. The CDR3 runs 15 residues. CDR1 is LGHNT, CDR2 FRNRAP, per germline. Trimming at V came to 5 bases and at J to 10 bases, leaving 12 bases not matched to a gene. This specimen belongs to a study of T cell responses to AZD1222 COVID-19 vaccine. General study findings and limits: Just a handful of AZD1222 recipients were seropositive at baseline. Recipients of two AZD1222 doses showed rising Spike-specific TCR breadth and depth.

Recipients boosted at about 4 weeks or about 12 weeks are pooled. Data came from immunoSEQ multiplex PCR; TCRdb stores just in-frame clones and leaves some out. The table records 110,000 or so clones, about 82% of them present only once. This rearrangement joins TRBV12-5 to TRBJ2-1; 9 positions agree with TRBD1. The sequence was collected from an adult who received the AZD1222 COVID-19 vaccine. Sequenced here: peripheral blood, sampled 28 days after the second AZD1222 dose. DNA for the CDR3: TGTGCTAGTGGTGCGGGACAGGGAAGACATTGGGAGCAGTTCTTC. This encodes CASGAGQGRHWEQFF. Using reference TRBV12-5 and TRBJ2-1 for the parts outside the CDR3, the full variable domain is DARVTQTPRHKVTEMGQEVTMRCQPILGHNTVFWYRQTMMQGLELLAYFRNRAPLDDSGMPKDRFSAEMPDATLATLKIQPSEPRDSAVYFCASGAGQGRHWEQFFGPGTRLTVL.